One T cell receptor beta chain is described in this entry. Its specificity is unknown. This CDR3 comprises 13 residues. With 6 bases clipped from V and 9 bases from J, the junction kept 3 bases outside the gene matches. Looked up from germline, CDR1 is LNHDA and CDR2 is SQIVND (reference sequence). These data come from a study of T and B cells in COVID-19 patients. Study-wide context: Blood was sampled from COVID-19 patients who were either actively infected or recovered. Study observations and caveats: Of 2,331 TCR clusters found only in the recovered cohort, a few dozen had low generation probability.

TRB rearrangements were amplified by multiplex PCR with BIOMED2 TRB-A/B primers. MiXCR, run by TCRdb on the multiplex PCR reads, gives a single entry per CDR3 protein. The table records 12,000 to 15,000 distinct CDR3 sequences, 28% of them present only once. From blood, roughly 240-550 ng of genomic DNA served as TRB template. The rearrangement links TRBV19 to TRBJ2-4; 12 nucleotides match TRBD2. What was sequenced was blood. The origin of this receptor is a human donor who had recovered from COVID-19. CDR3 region: CASSKLAGGIQYF. The CDR3 DNA is TGTGCCAGTAGCAAACTAGCGGGAGGCATTCAGTACTTC.